A single sample gave rise to the 25 T cell receptor beta chains below, sequenced in a study of cytomegalovirus exposure and HLA in healthy donors. The PCR ran on 60 Vbeta and 13 Jbeta primers. Produced via immunoSEQ multiplex PCR; TCRdb's table is partial and in-frame only. The data hold 85,000 to 100,000 clones, with around nine tenths observed a single time. The specimen was PBMCs. These receptors originate from a young man in good health and CMV-seropositive.

This sequence joins TRBV4-1 and TRBJ2-1; D unclear. This CDR3 contains 13 residues. Per the germline V gene, CDR1 is MGHRA and CDR2 is YSYEKL. V shed 1 base and J shed 12 bases, with 13 bases lying between them. The CDR3 is CASSQAGDFGQFF. CDR3 nucleotides: TGCGCCAGCAGCCAAGCCGGAGATTTCGGGCAGTTCTTC.

The chain links TRBV5-1 to TRBJ2-3, with D possibly TRBD1 on 6 matching bases. Germline assignment: CDR1 SGHRS and CDR2 YFSETQ. The CDR3 consists of 17 residues. Trimming left V 0 bases short and J 3 bases short, with 17 bases between. The CDR3 protein is CASSLGGQGGSTDTQYF. The CDR3 DNA follows: TGCGCCAGCAGCTTGGGGGGGCAGGGTGGCAGTACAGATACGCAGTATTTT.

In DNA, the CDR3 is TGTGCCATCAGTGGTGGGGCCCCGACCCAAGACAATGAGCAGTTCTTC. This gives the protein CAISGGAPTQDNEQFF. The rearrangement links TRBV10-3 to TRBJ2-1, with D perhaps TRBD1 (5 bases). The length of the CDR3 is 16 residues. Trimming shortened V by 4 bases and J by 5 bases, and 18 bases separated the two germline ends. Germline loops: CDR1 ENHRY, CDR2 SYGVKD.

The J gene is TRBJ1-5, the V gene TRBV6-1; no reliable D call. With 3 bases removed from V and 2 bases from J, the gap between germline ends came to 11 bases. The CDR3 sequence is 15 residues long. Germline assignment: CDR1 MNHNS and CDR2 SASEGT. The CDR3 DNA follows: TGTGCCAGCAGTGAGAATCGGTTGGGCAATCAGCCCCAGCATTTT. This encodes CASSENRLGNQPQHF.

This clone was seen only once. CDR3 region: CASSLGGGWYEQYF. The DNA for the CDR3 is TGTGCCAGCAGCCTGGGCGGGGGCTGGTACGAGCAGTACTTC. The chain joins TRBV5-6 to TRBJ2-7; D might be TRBD2 (7 bases). This CDR3 comprises 14 residues. Trimming took 4 bases from V and 4 from J, leaving 15 bases between them. The germline gives CDR1 SGHDT, CDR2 YYEEEE.

V and J are TRBV7-8 and TRBJ2-7; TRBD2 might be the D (6 bases). Trimming cost V 1 base and J 2 bases, with 12 bases left between them. Germline assignment: CDR1 SGHVS and CDR2 FQNEAQ. The CDR3 spans 15 residues. The chain's CDR3 is CASSLGGVAPYEQYF. DNA for the CDR3: TGTGCCAGCAGCTTAGGGGGGGTAGCCCCCTACGAGCAGTACTTC. The full variable domain, its missing parts supplied by reference TRBV7-8 and TRBJ2-7, is GAGVSQSPRYKVAKRGQDVALRCDPISGHVSLFWYQQALGQGPEFLTYFQNEAQLDKSGLPSDRFFAERPEGSVSTLKIQRTQQEDSAVYLCASSLGGVAPYEQYFGPGTRLTVT.

The J gene is TRBJ2-2, the V gene TRBV28, with TRBD2 matching 7 bases. Looked up from germline, CDR1 is MDHEN and CDR2 is SYDVKM. This CDR3 has 17 amino acids. The V gene end was trimmed by 2 bases and the J gene end by 1 base; junction bases not matched to a gene: 7. In DNA form, the CDR3 reads TGTGCCAGCAGTTTAATTAGGGAGGGAGGGAACACCGGGGAGCTGTTTTTT. Protein product: CASSLIREGGNTGELFF. Using reference TRBV28 and TRBJ2-2 for the parts outside the CDR3, the full variable domain is DVKVTQSSRYLVKRTGEKVFLECVQDMDHENMFWYRQDPGLGLRLIYFSYDVKMKEKGDIPEGYSVSREKKERFSLILESASTNQTSMYLCASSLIREGGNTGELFFGEGSRLTVL.

V is TRBV11-2 and J is TRBJ1-2; perhaps TRBD1 as D (6 bases). The V and J ends lost 5 bases and 5 bases respectively, with 15 bases between them. Germline CDR1 and CDR2: SGHAT and FQNNGV. The CDR3 sequence is 14 residues long. The CDR3 sequence: CASSPWTATYGYTF. The CDR3 DNA is TGTGCCAGCAGCCCATGGACAGCAACGTATGGCTACACCTTC.

The genes are TRBV28 and TRBJ2-7, with TRBD1 matching over 7 bases. The germline gives CDR1 MDHEN, CDR2 SYDVKM. CDR3 length: 16 amino acids. Trimming cost V 2 bases and J 3 bases; bases outside gene matches: 10. CDR3 nucleotides: TGTGCCAGCAGTTTAGGCGAGGGCAGGGGGAGCTACGAGCAGTACTTC. This gives the protein CASSLGEGRGSYEQYF.

This clone has just one count. The rearrangement links TRBV6-6 to TRBJ2-6, with 7 bases aligning to TRBD1. The germline CDR1 and CDR2 sequences are MNHNY and SVGAGI (reference sequence). This CDR3 region has 15 residues. V was pared by 2 bases and J by 2 bases, with 0 bases of the junction left unmatched. The CDR3 sequence is CASSYDRAGANVLTF. The CDR3 nucleotides are TGTGCCAGCAGTTACGACAGGGCTGGGGCCAACGTCCTGACTTTC.

This chain links TRBV28 with TRBJ2-7, with D possibly being TRBD1 (6 bases). Trimming cost V 3 bases and J 0 bases, with 9 bases left between them. The CDR3 is made up of 14 amino acids. From germline, CDR1 is MDHEN and CDR2 SYDVKM. The CDR3, as DNA: TGTGCCAGCAGTTTCCTACAGGGCTCCTACGAGCAGTACTTC. It is translated as CASSFLQGSYEQYF.

This clone appeared a few times. J is TRBJ2-1 and V is TRBV2; 12 positions agree with TRBD2. This CDR3 region has 15 residues. Losses at the gene ends were 7 bases for V and 9 bases for J; bases not matched to a gene: 10. From germline, CDR1 is SNHLY and CDR2 FYNNEI. CDR3 in DNA: TGTGCCAGCAAACAGACTAGCGGGAGAGGTGGTGAGCAGTTCTTC. It encodes CASKQTSGRGGEQFF.

J is TRBJ1-2 and V is TRBV28; TRBD1 matches 7 bases. Trimming removed 5 bases from V and 4 bases from J; junction bases left unmatched: 4. The length of the CDR3 is 13 residues. Germline V gene lookup returns CDR1 MDHEN and CDR2 SYDVKM. CDR3 amino acids: CASSPGGLYGYTF. CDR3 nucleotides: TGTGCCAGCAGTCCAGGGGGGCTCTATGGCTACACCTTC.

This chain joins TRBV28 and TRBJ2-1; 9 nucleotides match TRBD2. Per the germline V gene, CDR1 is MDHEN and CDR2 is SYDVKM. The CDR3 has 17 amino acids. V shed 4 bases and J 3 bases; nucleotides not matched to a gene: 10. CDR3: CASSSYLAGEDYNEQFF. DNA of the CDR3: TGTGCCAGCAGTTCCTATTTAGCGGGAGAGGACTACAATGAGCAGTTCTTC.

This chain joins TRBV28 and TRBJ2-7; TRBD1 agrees at 7 bases. V lost 5 bases, J lost 7 bases, and 11 bases stayed unmatched. In germline, CDR1 is MDHEN, CDR2 SYDVKM. CDR3 length equals 14 residues. The CDR3, as DNA: TGTGCCAGCAGTCCTAACAGGGGTTCTGGTGAGCAGTACTTC. Translating gives CASSPNRGSGEQYF.

The J gene is TRBJ2-1, the V gene TRBV29-1; D remains ambiguous. Germline-derived CDR1 and CDR2 are SQVTM and ANQGSEA. The V end was cut by 4 bases, the J end by 3 bases, with 10 bases between. The CDR3 length is 13 residues. CDR3 DNA: TGCAGCGTTGTATGGAGTTACTACAATGAGCAGTTCTTC. This sequence encodes CSVVWSYYNEQFF.

The rearrangement links TRBV5-1 to TRBJ2-1; tentative D call: TRBD1 (6 bases). Deletions cut 4 bases from V and 8 bases from J, with 10 bases between. The CDR3 is 12 residues long. Looked up from germline, CDR1 is SGHRS and CDR2 is YFSETQ. CDR3 DNA sequence: TGCGCCAGCAGCCCACAGGGCGATGAGCAGTTCTTC. Its protein is CASSPQGDEQFF.

The chain has TRBV7-2 and TRBJ1-4; no definite D call. The CDR3 runs 14 residues. V was shortened by 8 bases and J by 8 bases, with 18 bases between the two germline ends. CDR1 SGHTA and CDR2 FQGNSA come from the germline V gene. The CDR3 bases are TGTGCCAGCGGTCGAGGCGTGGGTAACGAAAAACTGTTTTTT. Its translation is CASGRGVGNEKLFF.

J is TRBJ2-1 and V is TRBV30; 13 bases match TRBD2. The CDR3 has 14 amino acids. Trimming removed 3 bases from V and 9 bases from J; junction bases left unmatched: 5. Germline CDR1 and CDR2: GTSNPN and SVGIG (reference sequence). The DNA for the CDR3 is TGTGCCTGGAGCCGGACTAGCGGGAGAGGTGAGCAGTTCTTC. This sequence encodes CAWSRTSGRGEQFF.

The gene calls are TRBV30 and TRBJ2-5, with TRBD2 matching over 13 bases. TRBJ2-7 explains the end of the DNA better; the J call may be wrong. The germline V gene has CDR1 GTSNPN and CDR2 SVGIG (reference sequence). The CDR3 has 16 amino acids. CDR3 DNA: TGTGCCTGGAGTGTACGCAGACTAGCGGGAGGTAACGAGCAGTACTTC. It yields the protein CAWSVRRLAGGNEQYF.

The chain recombines TRBV19 with TRBJ2-7; TRBD1 matches 8 bases. This CDR3 spans 15 amino acids. V dropped 10 bases and J dropped 7; count of bases not matched to a gene: 18. Per germline, CDR1 LNHDA and CDR2 SQIVND (reference sequence). DNA of the CDR3: TGTGCCACTTCGGACAGGGTCGGTCTAAATCGGGAGCAGTACTTC. Translating gives CATSDRVGLNREQYF.

Concerning this clone: Sequence at one end of the junction differs from germline and may be a read error. The chain employs TRBV7-7 and TRBJ2-5; 8 nucleotides agree with TRBD1. CDR1 is SSHAT, CDR2 FNYEAQ, per germline (reference sequence). The CDR3 runs 13 residues. The CDR3 spells CASSAGGWETQYF. In DNA, the CDR3 is TGTGCTAGCAGCGCAGGGGGCTGGGAGACCCAGTACTTC.

This chain uses TRBV5-1 with TRBJ2-7; 9 bases match TRBD1. J was trimmed by 5 bases and V by 5 bases; bases with no gene match: 8. The germline V gene encodes CDR1 SGHRS and CDR2 YFSETQ. The CDR3 extends over 14 amino acids. For the CDR3, the DNA is TGCGCCAGCAGTTTCCTCCGACAGGGGGACGAGCAGTACTTC. Protein sequence: CASSFLRQGDEQYF.

The chain links TRBV18 to TRBJ1-1; D is ambiguous. Germline loops: CDR1 KGHSH, CDR2 LQKENI. This CDR3 is built from 14 residues. V lost 3 bases and J lost 0, with 8 bases in between. CDR3 nucleotide sequence: TGTGCCAGCTCACCTAGTATTATGAACACTGAAGCTTTCTTT. As protein: CASSPSIMNTEAFF. Using reference TRBV18 and TRBJ1-1 for the parts outside the CDR3, the full variable domain is NAGVMQNPRHLVRRRGQEARLRCSPMKGHSHVYWYRQLPEEGLKFMVYLQKENIIDESGMPKERFSAEFPKEGPSILRIQQVVRGDSAAYFCASSPSIMNTEAFFGQGTRLTVV.

This chain connects TRBV27 to TRBJ2-1; 9 nucleotides line up with TRBD2. In germline, CDR1 is MNHEY, CDR2 SMNVEV (reference sequence). The J segment lost 9 bases and the V segment lost 3 bases, leaving 3 bases of the junction unmatched. The CDR3 length is 13 residues. The CDR3: CASSFRAGGEQFF. CDR3 in DNA: TGTGCCAGCAGTTTCAGAGCGGGAGGTGAGCAGTTCTTC.